The 24 T cell receptor beta chains given below trace back to one sample, sequenced in a study of cytomegalovirus exposure and HLA in healthy donors. 60 Vbeta and 13 Jbeta primers were used in PCR. The assay was immunoSEQ multiplex PCR, and TCRdb's table has in-frame clones only and misses some. The table includes 100,000 to 150,000 clones, approximately 10% detected once. Sequencing input: PBMCs. These receptors all stem from a woman under 30 in good health and CMV-seropositive.

This clone was detected a few times. The chain uses TRBV5-4 and TRBJ2-7; a weak D match, TRBD2 (5 bases). The germline V gene has CDR1 SGHNT and CDR2 YYREEE (reference sequence). The CDR3 runs to 14 residues. Trimming pared 2 bases from V and 2 bases from J, leaving 11 bases between. The CDR3, as DNA: TGTGCCAGCAGCTTCGGACTCGCACCCTACGAGCAGTACTTC. This codes for CASSFGLAPYEQYF.

On this clone: This sample includes further DNA sequences coding for the same CDR3. This sequence joins TRBV6-1 and TRBJ2-1; the D is unclear. The ends were cut back, 6 bases at V and 13 bases at J, with 16 bases in the middle. Germline loops: CDR1 MNHNS, CDR2 SASEGT. There are 12 residues in the CDR3. CDR3 DNA sequence: TGTGCCAGCAGCGAACAGACTCTACCTCAGTTCTTC. Translation: CASSEQTLPQFF.

This clone turned up a few times. The chain joins TRBV6-5 to TRBJ2-7; TRBD1 agrees at 11 bases. Germline CDR1 reads MNHEY; CDR2 reads SVGAGI. CDR3 length equals 15 residues. The ends lost 5 bases at V and 0 bases at J; junction bases unmatched: 3. The CDR3 region is CASSIGTGGSYEQYF. CDR3 DNA sequence: TGTGCCAGCAGTATAGGGACAGGGGGCTCCTACGAGCAGTACTTC.

The chain uses TRBV28 and TRBJ2-7; TRBD1 aligns across 7 bases. Germline V gives CDR1 MDHEN, CDR2 SYDVKM. The CDR3 runs to 15 residues. The CDR3 loop reads CATKTSVDRSHEQYF. CDR3 coding DNA: TGTGCTACGAAAACGTCCGTGGACAGGTCCCACGAGCAGTACTTC.

J is TRBJ2-1 and V is TRBV7-3; 12 bases match TRBD2. This CDR3 is built from 17 residues. After removal of 5 bases from V and 4 bases from J, the junction contained 9 bases not matched to a gene. Germline V lookup: CDR1 SGHTA, CDR2 FQGTGA. The CDR3 DNA sequence: TGTGCCAGCAGCCCCCAGAAACTAGCGGGAGGATACAATGAGCAGTTCTTC. Translation gives CASSPQKLAGGYNEQFF.

The V call is TRBV5-1, the J call TRBJ2-1, with TRBD2 identical over 8 bases. Germline V CDR1 and CDR2: SGHRS, YFSETQ. V trimming: 4 bases; J trimming: 5 bases; junction bases outside the gene matches: 8. The CDR3 has 15 amino acids. The CDR3 coding sequence is TGCGCCAGCAGCCTCGCCCCAGCGGGAGACAATGAGCAGTTCTTC. It encodes CASSLAPAGDNEQFF.

This clone was recorded a few times. This chain links TRBV19 with TRBJ1-1, with TRBD1 matching 7 bases. J gave up 3 bases and V 2 bases, and 12 bases lay outside the gene matches. CDR3 length: 17 amino acids. The germline V gene has CDR1 LNHDA and CDR2 SQIVND (reference sequence). The CDR3 is CASSIRQGVMSDTEAFF. CDR3 sequence (DNA): TGTGCCAGTAGTATAAGGCAGGGGGTCATGTCGGACACTGAAGCTTTCTTT.

The rearrangement uses TRBV6-5 and TRBJ2-5; 7 positions agree with TRBD1. The V segment lost 5 bases and the J segment 2 bases; nucleotides outside the gene matches: 8. The CDR3 runs to 15 residues. Germline values: CDR1 MNHEY, CDR2 SVGAGI. The CDR3 coding sequence is TGTGCCAGCAGTCGTTCAGGGGGAGAACAAGAGACCCAGTACTTC. Translation gives CASSRSGGEQETQYF.

V usage is TRBV28 and J usage is TRBJ1-5; D possibly corresponds to TRBD1 (5 bases). The V gene lost 6 bases and the J gene lost 0 bases, with 15 bases spanning the gap. Germline-derived CDR1 and CDR2 are MDHEN and SYDVKM. The CDR3 length is 16 residues. CDR3 loop: CASSPPAGYSNQPQHF. DNA for the CDR3: TGTGCCAGCAGCCCACCGGCAGGGTATAGCAATCAGCCCCAGCATTTT.

This clone has just a few counts. The CDR3 reads CASSQDWLVLAEQYF. The CDR3 DNA follows: TGTGCCAGCAGCCAAGACTGGCTAGTCTTAGCCGAGCAGTACTTC. The chain has TRBV4-2 and TRBJ2-7; D ambiguous. Trimming pared 0 bases from V and 6 bases from J, leaving 15 bases between. Per the germline V gene, CDR1 is LGHNA and CDR2 is YNFKEQ. The CDR3 length is 15 residues.

This clone was observed a few times. The rearrangement uses TRBV19 and TRBJ1-1; no clear D. CDR1 and CDR2 from the germline V gene are LNHDA and SQIVND (reference sequence). The CDR3 runs to 11 residues. V was pared by 8 bases and J by 9 bases, with 13 bases between. The CDR3 loop reads CASLVAGKAFF. The CDR3 region has the DNA TGTGCCAGTCTCGTGGCGGGGAAAGCTTTCTTT. Full variable domain (rest looked up from reference TRBV19 and TRBJ1-1): DGGITQSPKYLFRKEGQNVTLSCEQNLNHDAMYWYRQDPGQGLRLIYYSQIVNDFQKGDIAEGYSVSREKKESFPLTVTSAQKNPTAFYLCASLVAGKAFFGQGTRLTVV.

V gene TRBV10-3 combines with J gene TRBJ2-1; 16 bases are shared with TRBD2. Trimming removed 7 bases from V and 8 bases from J; junction bases left unmatched: 17. The CDR3 is made up of 19 amino acids. From germline, CDR1 is ENHRY and CDR2 SYGVKD. The CDR3 loop is CAITEGLAGGPWRFDEQFF. The CDR3 nucleotides are TGTGCCATCACGGAGGGACTAGCGGGAGGGCCCTGGAGGTTCGATGAGCAGTTCTTC.

The CDR3 DNA follows: TGTGCCAGCAGGGCATTGGCTGGGGCCAACGTCCTGACTTTC. Its translation is CASRALAGANVLTF. V and J are TRBV27 and TRBJ2-6; D remains unclear. Germline V gene lookup returns CDR1 MNHEY and CDR2 SMNVEV (reference sequence). V gave up 6 bases and J gave up 2 bases, with 8 bases separating them. The CDR3 runs to 14 residues.

This chain links TRBV27 with TRBJ2-7, with 11 bases lining up with TRBD2. The germline gives CDR1 MNHEY, CDR2 SMNVEV (reference sequence). Trimming at V came to 11 bases and at J to 4 bases, leaving 10 bases not matched to a gene. CDR3 length equals 14 residues. CDR3 coding DNA: TGTGCCGGACCAACTAGCGGGAGTAATTACGAGCAGTACTTC. Its protein is CAGPTSGSNYEQYF.

This rearrangement joins TRBV6-1 to TRBJ1-2, with 8 bases aligning to TRBD1. CDR1 is MNHNS and CDR2 is SASEGT in the germline V gene. V lost 5 bases and J lost 7; bases outside the gene matches: 6. The CDR3 spans 13 residues. The CDR3 region is CASSPDRGGGYTF. The CDR3 region has the DNA TGTGCCAGCAGTCCCGACAGGGGAGGTGGCTACACCTTC.

Only a few counts were recorded for this clone. This chain uses TRBV21-1 with TRBJ1-1; no check of the table's D call, TRBD1, against the DNA was made. TRBV21-1 is reported as a pseudogene. The CDR3 covers 15 residues. The CDR3 loop reads CASSKERGLNTEAFF. The CDR3 DNA is TGTGCCAGCAGCAAAGAAAGGGGGCTGAACACTGAAGCTTTCTTT.

This sequence joins TRBV15 and TRBJ2-2, with D possibly TRBD2 on 6 matching bases. V shed 5 bases and J shed 4 bases, with 14 bases lying between them. The germline gives CDR1 LNHNV, CDR2 YYDKDF (reference sequence). The CDR3 contains 15 residues. DNA for the CDR3: TGTGCCACCAGCTCCGTTATCGGGGGCACCGGGGAGCTGTTTTTT. It encodes CATSSVIGGTGELFF.

The rearrangement uses TRBV20-1 and TRBJ1-2, with D unresolved. With 7 bases removed from V and 4 bases from J, the gap between germline ends came to 10 bases. Germline values: CDR1 DFQATT, CDR2 SNEGSKA (reference sequence). The CDR3 sequence is 11 residues long. CDR3: CSVLSSYGYTF. CDR3 sequence (DNA): TGCAGTGTCCTGTCGAGCTATGGCTACACCTTC.

This clone came up a few times. CDR3 loop: CAISESGGTSGYEQYF. In nucleotides, the CDR3 is TGTGCCATCAGTGAGTCGGGGGGGACTAGCGGCTACGAGCAGTACTTC. This chain joins TRBV10-3 and TRBJ2-7; 11 nucleotides line up with TRBD2. This CDR3 region has 16 residues. J was trimmed by 3 bases and V by 0 bases; bases with no gene match: 4. Germline V gene data show CDR1 as ENHRY and CDR2 as SYGVKD.

This chain joins TRBV27 and TRBJ1-2, with a weak D call TRBD1 (5 bases). CDR1 and CDR2 (germline): MNHEY, SMNVEV (reference sequence). The CDR3 covers 14 residues. Trimming shortened V by 6 bases and J by 0 bases, and 11 bases separated the two germline ends. The CDR3 loop reads CASSIDRANYGYTF. CDR3 coding DNA: TGTGCCAGCAGCATAGACAGAGCTAACTATGGCTACACCTTC.

This chain links TRBV6-1 with TRBJ2-1, with 9 bases that match TRBD2. CDR1 and CDR2 (germline): MNHNS, SASEGT. J was trimmed by 8 bases and V by 6 bases; bases with no gene match: 8. The CDR3 consists of 14 residues. The CDR3, as DNA: TGTGCCAGCAGCCATAGCGGGAGCCTGGATGAGCAGTTCTTC. It encodes CASSHSGSLDEQFF.

This clone has more than one count but fewer than ten. The chain combines TRBV29-1 with TRBJ1-2; a weak D match, TRBD1 (5 bases). The CDR3 extends over 10 amino acids. The ends were cut back, 6 bases at V and 6 bases at J, with 8 bases in the middle. From germline, CDR1 is SQVTM and CDR2 ANQGSEA. CDR3 sequence: CSVKTDGYTF. The CDR3 nucleotides read TGCAGCGTAAAGACAGATGGCTACACCTTC.

The gene calls are TRBV9 and TRBJ1-2, with D maybe TRBD1 (5 bases). This CDR3 has 13 amino acids. The germline CDR1 and CDR2 sequences are SGDLS and YYNGEE. V lost 4 bases and J lost 2, with 9 bases in between. The CDR3 sequence: CASSPTENYGYTF. The CDR3 DNA follows: TGTGCCAGCAGCCCGACAGAGAACTATGGCTACACCTTC.

The chain employs TRBV10-2 and TRBJ1-1, with 8 positions matching TRBD1. The J segment lost 10 bases and the V segment lost 7 bases, leaving 20 bases of the junction unmatched. This CDR3 comprises 16 residues. Germline CDR1 and CDR2: WSHSY and SAAADI. CDR3 coding DNA: TGCGCCAGCACATTGACGTTTGGGACAGGCGGGTCCCGAGCTTTCTTT. Its protein is CASTLTFGTGGSRAFF.